A selection of T cell receptor beta chains follows, all from one sample in a study of OX40 agonist ivuxolimab in advanced cancers. Clones were read by immunoSEQ multiplex PCR, and TCRdb kept only the in-frame ones, dropping some. The sample records around 42,000 clones, around 89% being singletons. The input for sequencing was CD4+ or CD8+ T cells sorted from blood, taken in a trial of the OX40 agonist ivuxolimab. The receptors originated from an adult with an advanced solid tumor such as melanoma, head and neck, liver or kidney cancer. The CDR3 runs from the conserved cysteine through the conserved F or W. The D gene is left open where the match is weak. Clone size is given for some rows only: seen once, a few or many times, or a class if the clone is expanded.

d_call: NA; clone_size: NA; v_call: TRBV29-1; j_call: TRBJ2-4; cdr3_aa: CSVEIGRENIQYF; cdr3_nt: TGCAGCGTTGAAATCGGGCGGGAAAACATTCAGTACTTC
d_call: NA; clone_size: NA; v_call: TRBV18; j_call: TRBJ2-2; cdr3_aa: CASSPDPQGVYTGELFF; cdr3_nt: TGTGCCAGCTCACCTGATCCACAGGGCGTGTACACCGGGGAGCTGTTTTTT
d_call: TRBD1; clone_size: NA; v_call: TRBV9; j_call: TRBJ2-2; cdr3_aa: CASSFKPAGGEENTGELFF; cdr3_nt: TGTGCCAGCAGCTTCAAACCCGCAGGGGGAGAAGAGAACACCGGGGAGCTGTTTTTT
d_call: NA; clone_size: NA; v_call: TRBV11-2; j_call: TRBJ1-1; cdr3_aa: CASRLGGTEAFF; cdr3_nt: TGTGCCAGCCGACTGGGGGGGACTGAAGCTTTCTTT
d_call: TRBD2; clone_size: NA; v_call: TRBV19; j_call: TRBJ2-1; cdr3_aa: CASSKSGDVREHIYNEQFF; cdr3_nt: TGTGCCAGTAGTAAGTCGGGGGACGTGCGGGAGCATATCTACAATGAGCAGTTCTTC
d_call: NA; clone_size: NA; v_call: TRBV7-2; j_call: TRBJ1-3; cdr3_aa: CASSSTGFGNTIYF; cdr3_nt: TGTGCCAGCAGTTCAACAGGATTCGGAAACACCATATATTTT
d_call: NA; clone_size: NA; v_call: TRBV28; j_call: TRBJ1-3; cdr3_aa: CASSTAGTGNTIYF; cdr3_nt: TGTGCCAGCAGTACCGCCGGGACTGGAAACACCATATATTTT
d_call: NA; clone_size: medium-sized; v_call: TRBV7-2; j_call: TRBJ1-5; cdr3_aa: CASSPGDRSQPQHF; cdr3_nt: TGTGCCAGCAGCCCAGGAGACAGGTCTCAGCCCCAGCATTTT
d_call: NA; clone_size: NA; v_call: TRBV6-1; j_call: TRBJ1-1; cdr3_aa: CASSEWQRVEAFF; cdr3_nt: TGTGCCAGCAGTGAGTGGCAGCGGGTTGAAGCTTTCTTT
d_call: NA; clone_size: few; v_call: TRBV27; j_call: TRBJ2-5; cdr3_aa: CASRTGVGTQYF; cdr3_nt: TGTGCCAGCAGGACCGGGGTGGGGACCCAGTACTTC
d_call: NA; clone_size: NA; v_call: TRBV30; j_call: TRBJ2-7; cdr3_aa: CAWSYMEGNEQYF; cdr3_nt: TGTGCCTGGAGTTATATGGAGGGAAACGAGCAGTACTTC
d_call: NA; clone_size: NA; v_call: TRBV7-3; j_call: TRBJ2-2; cdr3_aa: CASSPTGATGELFF; cdr3_nt: TGTGCCAGCAGCCCCACGGGCGCCACCGGGGAGCTGTTTTTT
d_call: NA; clone_size: NA; v_call: TRBV4-1; j_call: TRBJ2-3; cdr3_aa: CASSQEGVSTDTQYF; cdr3_nt: TGCGCCAGCAGCCAAGAAGGGGTTAGCACAGATACGCAGTATTTT
d_call: NA; clone_size: NA; v_call: TRBV28; j_call: TRBJ2-7; cdr3_aa: CASSLLGGLAYEQYF; cdr3_nt: TGTGCCAGCAGTTTATTGGGCGGTTTGGCCTACGAGCAGTACTTC
d_call: TRBD1; clone_size: NA; v_call: TRBV7-3; j_call: TRBJ2-1; cdr3_aa: CASSPHRGPYNEQFF; cdr3_nt: TGTGCCAGCAGCCCCCACAGGGGTCCCTACAATGAGCAGTTCTTC
d_call: TRBD1; clone_size: once; v_call: TRBV6-5; j_call: TRBJ1-1; cdr3_aa: CASSYEGQGPPEAFF; cdr3_nt: TGTGCCAGCAGTTACGAAGGACAGGGACCCCCTGAAGCTTTCTTT
d_call: TRBD1; clone_size: once; v_call: TRBV11-2; j_call: TRBJ1-1; cdr3_aa: CASSLLTGHNTEAFF; cdr3_nt: TGTGCCAGCAGCTTATTGACAGGGCATAACACTGAAGCTTTCTTT
d_call: NA; clone_size: NA; v_call: TRBV28; j_call: TRBJ2-3; cdr3_aa: CASSFLKGSDTQYF; cdr3_nt: TGTGCCAGCAGTTTCCTTAAGGGGTCAGATACGCAGTATTTT
d_call: NA; clone_size: NA; v_call: TRBV4-1; j_call: TRBJ2-5; cdr3_aa: CASSQVPGDQETQYF; cdr3_nt: TGCGCCAGCAGCCAGGTCCCCGGGGACCAAGAGACCCAGTACTTC
d_call: TRBD2; clone_size: once; v_call: TRBV7-9; j_call: TRBJ2-1; cdr3_aa: CASRQPTSDRQFF; cdr3_nt: TGTGCCAGCAGGCAACCAACTAGCGACCGGCAGTTCTTC
d_call: NA; clone_size: NA; v_call: TRBV5-1; j_call: TRBJ2-6; cdr3_aa: CASSLAYRDSGANVLTF; cdr3_nt: TGCGCCAGCAGCTTGGCCTACAGGGACTCTGGGGCCAACGTCCTGACTTTC
d_call: TRBD1; clone_size: NA; v_call: TRBV6-5; j_call: TRBJ2-5; cdr3_aa: CASNLGTASQETQYF; cdr3_nt: TGTGCCAGCAACTTAGGGACAGCAAGTCAAGAGACCCAGTACTTC
d_call: NA; clone_size: NA; v_call: TRBV30; j_call: TRBJ2-7; cdr3_aa: CAWSVGGAYEQYF; cdr3_nt: TGTGCCTGGAGTGTCGGGGGAGCCTACGAGCAGTACTTC
d_call: NA; clone_size: NA; v_call: TRBV30; j_call: TRBJ2-1; cdr3_aa: CAWATNTGSYNEQFF; cdr3_nt: TGTGCCTGGGCAACCAACACAGGCTCCTACAATGAGCAGTTCTTC
d_call: NA; clone_size: few; v_call: TRBV7-9; j_call: TRBJ2-5; cdr3_aa: CASSTLTGPQETQYF; cdr3_nt: TGTGCCAGCAGCACACTGACAGGCCCCCAAGAGACCCAGTACTTC
d_call: TRBD1; clone_size: NA; v_call: TRBV5-1; j_call: TRBJ1-1; cdr3_aa: CASSLYRGSTEAFF; cdr3_nt: TGCGCCAGCAGCCTATACAGGGGGAGCACTGAAGCTTTCTTT
d_call: NA; clone_size: NA; v_call: TRBV6-5; j_call: TRBJ2-2; cdr3_aa: CASSYSPGIYTGELFF; cdr3_nt: TGTGCCAGCAGTTACTCCCCAGGGATCTATACCGGGGAGCTGTTTTTT
d_call: NA; clone_size: NA; v_call: TRBV27; j_call: TRBJ2-7; cdr3_aa: CASREIQGEQYF; cdr3_nt: TGTGCCAGCAGGGAGATCCAGGGCGAGCAGTACTTC
d_call: NA; clone_size: few; v_call: TRBV21-1; j_call: TRBJ2-7; cdr3_aa: CASSKASVVFPSLGLDEQYF; cdr3_nt: TGTGCCAGCAGCAAAGCTTCAGTTGTATTTCCGAGCCTGGGGCTGGACGAGCAGTACTTC
d_call: TRBD2; clone_size: few; v_call: TRBV7-6; j_call: TRBJ2-1; cdr3_aa: CASTSALAGVEQFF; cdr3_nt: TGTGCCAGCACCTCTGCACTAGCGGGAGTCGAGCAGTTCTTC
d_call: TRBD1; clone_size: NA; v_call: TRBV6-1; j_call: TRBJ2-7; cdr3_aa: CASSETGTAYEQYF; cdr3_nt: TGTGCCAGCAGTGAAACCGGGACAGCCTACGAGCAGTACTTC
d_call: NA; clone_size: NA; v_call: TRBV27; j_call: TRBJ2-7; cdr3_aa: CASSLTMTSYEQYF; cdr3_nt: TGTGCCAGCAGTTTAACAATGACCTCCTACGAGCAGTACTTC
d_call: TRBD2; clone_size: NA; v_call: TRBV18; j_call: TRBJ2-7; cdr3_aa: CASSLAGGAPWEQYF; cdr3_nt: TGTGCCAGCTCACTAGCGGGAGGAGCCCCCTGGGAGCAGTACTTC
d_call: NA; clone_size: NA; v_call: TRBV7-9; j_call: TRBJ1-4; cdr3_aa: CASSSSTAATNEKLFF; cdr3_nt: TGTGCCAGCAGCTCTTCGACGGCCGCAACTAATGAAAAACTGTTTTTT
d_call: NA; clone_size: once; v_call: TRBV6-1; j_call: TRBJ1-5; cdr3_aa: CASSVRTVANQPQHF; cdr3_nt: TGTGCCAGCAGTGTCCGGACGGTCGCCAATCAGCCCCAGCATTTT
d_call: NA; clone_size: NA; v_call: TRBV11-1; j_call: TRBJ2-7; cdr3_aa: CASSSFVSVTSYEQYF; cdr3_nt: TGTGCCAGCAGCTCCTTCGTAAGCGTTACGAGTTACGAGCAGTACTTC
d_call: TRBD1; clone_size: NA; v_call: TRBV7-9; j_call: TRBJ2-7; cdr3_aa: CASSPVGQALYEQYF; cdr3_nt: TGTGCCAGCAGCCCAGTGGGACAGGCGCTCTACGAGCAGTACTTC
d_call: TRBD1; clone_size: once; v_call: TRBV7-9; j_call: TRBJ1-1; cdr3_aa: CASSLRTGEAAEAFF; cdr3_nt: TGTGCCAGCAGCCTTAGGACAGGGGAGGCGGCTGAAGCTTTCTTT
d_call: NA; clone_size: NA; v_call: TRBV1; j_call: TRBJ2-4; cdr3_aa: CTSSQEPAGGPLAKNIQYF; cdr3_nt: TGCACCAGCAGCCAGGAGCCAGCGGGAGGGCCACTAGCCAAAAACATTCAGTACTTC
d_call: TRBD1; clone_size: NA; v_call: TRBV6-5; j_call: TRBJ2-1; cdr3_aa: CASTPDRGRNNEQFF; cdr3_nt: TGTGCCAGCACCCCGGACAGGGGGCGTAACAATGAGCAGTTCTTC
d_call: NA; clone_size: NA; v_call: TRBV27; j_call: TRBJ2-1; cdr3_aa: CASSFLAGRSYNEQFF; cdr3_nt: TGTGCCAGCAGTTTCCTTGCAGGGAGATCCTACAATGAGCAGTTCTTC
d_call: NA; clone_size: once; v_call: TRBV11-2; j_call: TRBJ2-5; cdr3_aa: CASSLVSETQYF; cdr3_nt: TGTGCCAGCAGCTTAGTCTCTGAGACCCAGTACTTC
d_call: TRBD2; clone_size: few; v_call: TRBV27; j_call: TRBJ2-7; cdr3_aa: CASSSGRAMYEQYF; cdr3_nt: TGTGCCAGCAGTTCCGGGAGGGCCATGTACGAGCAGTACTTC
d_call: NA; clone_size: NA; v_call: TRBV6-5; j_call: TRBJ1-1; cdr3_aa: CASSYSIRVNTEAFF; cdr3_nt: TGTGCCAGCAGTTACTCAATCAGAGTGAACACTGAAGCTTTCTTT
d_call: NA; clone_size: NA; v_call: TRBV4-2; j_call: TRBJ2-7; cdr3_aa: CASSQGDGYEQYF; cdr3_nt: TGTGCCAGCAGCCAAGGGGACGGCTACGAGCAGTACTTC
d_call: NA; clone_size: NA; v_call: TRBV7-2; j_call: TRBJ2-3; cdr3_aa: CASSLVRGVSTDTQYF; cdr3_nt: TGTGCCAGCAGCTTAGTGCGGGGTGTGAGCACAGATACGCAGTATTTT
d_call: NA; clone_size: NA; v_call: TRBV27; j_call: TRBJ2-7; cdr3_aa: CASPLGGEQYF; cdr3_nt: TGTGCCAGCCCCTTGGGGGGTGAGCAGTACTTC
d_call: TRBD2; clone_size: NA; v_call: TRBV28; j_call: TRBJ2-7; cdr3_aa: CASSLAGGYEQYF; cdr3_nt: TGTGCCAGCAGTCTAGCGGGAGGATACGAGCAGTACTTC
d_call: TRBD1; clone_size: NA; v_call: TRBV6-4; j_call: TRBJ2-3; cdr3_aa: CASSDHRGQGDTQYF; cdr3_nt: TGTGCCAGCAGTGACCACAGGGGGCAAGGAGATACGCAGTATTTT
d_call: NA; clone_size: NA; v_call: TRBV6-5; j_call: TRBJ1-6; cdr3_aa: CASSYSSDPYNSPLHF; cdr3_nt: TGTGCCAGCAGTTACTCTTCAGACCCCTATAATTCACCCCTCCACTTT
d_call: NA; clone_size: NA; v_call: TRBV6-5; j_call: TRBJ1-5; cdr3_aa: CASRSRYSNQPQHF; cdr3_nt: TGTGCCAGCAGATCACGGTATAGCAATCAGCCCCAGCATTTT
d_call: NA; clone_size: NA; v_call: TRBV7-2; j_call: TRBJ2-6; cdr3_aa: CASSLVGPVTVLTF; cdr3_nt: TGTGCCAGCAGCTTAGTGGGCCCCGTAACGGTCCTGACTTTC
d_call: NA; clone_size: NA; v_call: TRBV27; j_call: TRBJ1-3; cdr3_aa: CASSFRGGAGNTIYF; cdr3_nt: TGTGCCAGCAGTTTCAGAGGGGGAGCTGGAAACACCATATATTTT
d_call: NA; clone_size: NA; v_call: TRBV29-1; j_call: TRBJ1-2; cdr3_aa: CSVQGRPDGYTF; cdr3_nt: TGCAGCGTTCAAGGGAGGCCGGATGGCTACACCTTC